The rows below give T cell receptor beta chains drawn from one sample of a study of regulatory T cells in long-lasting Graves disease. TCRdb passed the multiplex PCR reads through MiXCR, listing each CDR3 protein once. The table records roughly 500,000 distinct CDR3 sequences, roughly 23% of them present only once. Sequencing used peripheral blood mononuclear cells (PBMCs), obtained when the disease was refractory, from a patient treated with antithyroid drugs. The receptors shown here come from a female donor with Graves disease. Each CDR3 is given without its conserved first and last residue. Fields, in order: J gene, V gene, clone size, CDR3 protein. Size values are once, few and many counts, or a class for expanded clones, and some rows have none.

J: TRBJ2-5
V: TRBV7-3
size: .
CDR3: ASSLIGGLETQY

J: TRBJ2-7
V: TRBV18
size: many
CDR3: ASSPQGVEQY

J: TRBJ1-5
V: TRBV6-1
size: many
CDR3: ASIEQGTDQPQH

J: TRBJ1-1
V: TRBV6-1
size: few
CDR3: ASSANHPEAF

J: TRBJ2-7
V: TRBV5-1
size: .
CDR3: ASSPGAAYEQY

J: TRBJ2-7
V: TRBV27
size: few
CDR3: ASSYLARSYEQY

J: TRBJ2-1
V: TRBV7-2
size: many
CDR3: ASSLMLAGGYNEQF

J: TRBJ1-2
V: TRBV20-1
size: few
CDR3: SARDQGGYT

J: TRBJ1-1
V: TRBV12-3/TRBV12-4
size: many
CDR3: ASREGGNTEAF

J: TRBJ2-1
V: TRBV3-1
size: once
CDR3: ASSPLAGGLSEQF

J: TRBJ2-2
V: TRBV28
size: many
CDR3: ASTGGDHGELF

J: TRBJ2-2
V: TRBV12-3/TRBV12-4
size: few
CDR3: ASSLREGRELF

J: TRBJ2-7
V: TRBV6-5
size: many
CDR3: ASSYHRDTKYEQY

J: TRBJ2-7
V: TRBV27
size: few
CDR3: ASSLKMGDSYSYEQY

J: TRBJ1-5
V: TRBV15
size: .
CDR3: ATSRGTSNQPQH

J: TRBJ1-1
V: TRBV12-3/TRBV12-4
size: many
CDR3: ASSLGRGKNTEAF

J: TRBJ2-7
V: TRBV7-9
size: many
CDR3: ASSLVKWQRTITYEQY

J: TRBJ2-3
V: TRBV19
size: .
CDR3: ASSIVTGGPYRDTQY

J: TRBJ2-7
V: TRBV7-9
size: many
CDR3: ASSPHVSSYEQY

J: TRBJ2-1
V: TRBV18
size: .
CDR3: ASSLGTSGFDEQF

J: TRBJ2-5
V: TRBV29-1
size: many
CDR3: SVGSGSVGGGGETQY

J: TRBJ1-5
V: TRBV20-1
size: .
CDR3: SASRSNQPQH

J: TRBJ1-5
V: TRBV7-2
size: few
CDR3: ASSLAILGGAQH

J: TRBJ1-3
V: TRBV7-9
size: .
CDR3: ASRWAGAGARTIY

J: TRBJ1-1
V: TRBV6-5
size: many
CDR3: ASSYLQGNTEAF

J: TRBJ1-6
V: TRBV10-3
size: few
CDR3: ASHGQGVYNSPLH

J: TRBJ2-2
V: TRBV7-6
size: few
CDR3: ASSPRQGGTGELF

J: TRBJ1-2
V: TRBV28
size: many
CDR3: ATRDHYGYT

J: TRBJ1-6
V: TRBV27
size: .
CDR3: ASSLIPSRGGSPLH

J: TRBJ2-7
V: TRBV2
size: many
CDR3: ASRQLAGAYEQY

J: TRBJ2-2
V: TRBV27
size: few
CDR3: ASTQRKNTGELF

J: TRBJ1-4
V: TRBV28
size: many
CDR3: ASSLGQTNEKLF

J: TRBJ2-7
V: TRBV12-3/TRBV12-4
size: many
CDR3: ASSLSGNHEQY

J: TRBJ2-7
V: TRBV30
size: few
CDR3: AWGVKASPYEQY

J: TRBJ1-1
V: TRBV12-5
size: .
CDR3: ASGLATGVGVAEAF